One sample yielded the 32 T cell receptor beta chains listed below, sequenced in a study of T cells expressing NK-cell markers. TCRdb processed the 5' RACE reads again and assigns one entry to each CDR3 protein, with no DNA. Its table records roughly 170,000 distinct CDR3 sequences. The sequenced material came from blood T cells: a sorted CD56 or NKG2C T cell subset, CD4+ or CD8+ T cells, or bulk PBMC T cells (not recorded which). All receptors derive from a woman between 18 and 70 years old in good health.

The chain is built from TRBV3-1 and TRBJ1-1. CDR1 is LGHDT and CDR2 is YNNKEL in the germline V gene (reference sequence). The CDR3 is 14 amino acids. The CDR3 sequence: CASSQVEGRTEAFF.

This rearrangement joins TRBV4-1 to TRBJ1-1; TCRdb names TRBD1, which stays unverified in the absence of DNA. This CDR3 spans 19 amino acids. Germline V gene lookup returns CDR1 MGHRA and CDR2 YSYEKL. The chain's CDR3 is CASSQDPRMQGGKNTEAFF.

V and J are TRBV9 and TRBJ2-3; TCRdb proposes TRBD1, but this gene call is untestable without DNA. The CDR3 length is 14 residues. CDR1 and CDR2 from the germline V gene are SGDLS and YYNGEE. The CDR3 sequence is CASSRAPSTDTQYF.

The CDR3 loop reads CATTSGRAGDTQYF. The genes are TRBV5-1 and TRBJ2-3; the D gene TCRdb calls, TRBD2, cannot be checked with no DNA. This CDR3 has 14 residues. Germline V gene data show CDR1 as SGHRS and CDR2 as YFSETQ. The variable domain in full, completed from reference TRBV5-1 and TRBJ2-3, reads KAGVTQTPRYLIKTRGQQVTLSCSPISGHRSVSWYQQTPGQGLQFLFEYFSETQRNKGNFPGRFSGRQFSNSRSEMNVSTLELGDSALYLCATTSGRAGDTQYFGPGTRLTVL.

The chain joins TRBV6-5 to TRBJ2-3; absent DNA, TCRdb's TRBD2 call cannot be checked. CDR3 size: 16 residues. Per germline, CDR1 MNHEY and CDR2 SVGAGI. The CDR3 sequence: CASSYSAGGRLDTQYF.

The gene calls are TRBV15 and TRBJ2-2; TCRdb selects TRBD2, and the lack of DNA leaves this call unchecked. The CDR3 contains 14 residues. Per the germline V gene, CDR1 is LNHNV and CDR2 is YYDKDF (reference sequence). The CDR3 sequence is CATSSLGLAGELFF.

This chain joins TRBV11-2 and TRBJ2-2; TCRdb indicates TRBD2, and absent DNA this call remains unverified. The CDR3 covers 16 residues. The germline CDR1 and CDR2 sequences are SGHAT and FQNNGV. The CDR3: CASSLMGLAETGELFF.

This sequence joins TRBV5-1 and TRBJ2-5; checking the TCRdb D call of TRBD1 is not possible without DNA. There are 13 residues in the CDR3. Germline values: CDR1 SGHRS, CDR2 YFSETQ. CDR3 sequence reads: CASSFGGTETQYF.

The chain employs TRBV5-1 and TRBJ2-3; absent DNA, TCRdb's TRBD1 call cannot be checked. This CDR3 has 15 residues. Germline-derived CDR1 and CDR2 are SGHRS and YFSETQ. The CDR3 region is CASSSGTEHTDTQYF.

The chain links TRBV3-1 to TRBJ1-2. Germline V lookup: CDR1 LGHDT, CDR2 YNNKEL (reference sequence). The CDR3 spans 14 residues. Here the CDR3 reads CASSYENGIYGYTF.

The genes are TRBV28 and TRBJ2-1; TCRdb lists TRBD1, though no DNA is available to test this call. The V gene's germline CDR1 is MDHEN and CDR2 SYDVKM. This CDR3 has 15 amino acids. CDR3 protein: CASSPSGGGHNEQFF.

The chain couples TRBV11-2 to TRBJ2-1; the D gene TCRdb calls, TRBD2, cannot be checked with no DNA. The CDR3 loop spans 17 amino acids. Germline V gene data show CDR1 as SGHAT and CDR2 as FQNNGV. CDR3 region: CASSLGVSGGAYNEQFF. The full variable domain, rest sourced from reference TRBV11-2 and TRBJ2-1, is EAGVAQSPRYKIIEKRQSVAFWCNPISGHATLYWYQQILGQGPKLLIQFQNNGVVDDSQLPKDRFSAERLKGVDSTLKIQPAKLEDSAVYLCASSLGVSGGAYNEQFFGPGTRLTVL.

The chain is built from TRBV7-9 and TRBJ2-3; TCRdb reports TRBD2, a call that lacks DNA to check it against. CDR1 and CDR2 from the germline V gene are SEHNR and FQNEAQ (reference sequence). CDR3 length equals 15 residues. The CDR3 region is CASSSRLAATDTQYF.

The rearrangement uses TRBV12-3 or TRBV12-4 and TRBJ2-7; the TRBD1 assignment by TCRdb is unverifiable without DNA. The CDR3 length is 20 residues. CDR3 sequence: CASSLRATGQGLAATYEQYF.

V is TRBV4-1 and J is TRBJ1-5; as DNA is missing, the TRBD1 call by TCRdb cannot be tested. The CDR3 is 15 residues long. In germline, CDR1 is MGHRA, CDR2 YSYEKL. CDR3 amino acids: CASSQVAGFNQPQHF.

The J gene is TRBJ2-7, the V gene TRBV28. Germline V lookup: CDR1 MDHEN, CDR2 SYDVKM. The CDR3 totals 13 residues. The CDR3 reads CASSLASFYEQYF.

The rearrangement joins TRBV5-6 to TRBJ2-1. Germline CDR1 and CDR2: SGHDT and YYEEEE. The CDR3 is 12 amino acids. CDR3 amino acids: CASSRQRDEQFF. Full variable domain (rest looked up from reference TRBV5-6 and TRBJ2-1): DAGVTQSPTHLIKTRGQQVTLRCSPKSGHDTVSWYQQALGQGPQFIFQYYEEEERQRGNFPDRFSGHQFPNYSSELNVNALLLGDSALYLCASSRQRDEQFFGPGTRLTVL.

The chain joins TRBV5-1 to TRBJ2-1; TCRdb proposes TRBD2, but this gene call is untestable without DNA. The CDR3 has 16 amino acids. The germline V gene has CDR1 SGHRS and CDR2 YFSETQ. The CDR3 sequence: CASSTSLAENYNEQFF.

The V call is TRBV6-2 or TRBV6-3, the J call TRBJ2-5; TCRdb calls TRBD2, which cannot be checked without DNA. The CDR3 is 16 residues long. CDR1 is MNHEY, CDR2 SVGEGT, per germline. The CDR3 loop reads CASSYLTSGGKETQYF.

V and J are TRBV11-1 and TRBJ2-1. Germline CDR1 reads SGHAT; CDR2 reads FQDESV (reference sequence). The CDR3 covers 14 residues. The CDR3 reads CASSGSRIYNEQFF.

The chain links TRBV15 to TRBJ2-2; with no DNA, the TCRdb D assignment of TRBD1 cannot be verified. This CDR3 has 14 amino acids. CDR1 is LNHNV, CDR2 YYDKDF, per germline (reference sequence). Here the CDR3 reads CATLGQPATGELFF.

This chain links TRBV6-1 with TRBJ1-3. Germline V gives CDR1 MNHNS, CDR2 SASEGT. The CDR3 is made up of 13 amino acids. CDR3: CASIAVSGNTIYF.

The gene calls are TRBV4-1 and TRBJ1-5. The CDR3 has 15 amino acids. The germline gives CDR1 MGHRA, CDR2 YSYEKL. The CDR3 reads CASSRGTARNQPQHF.

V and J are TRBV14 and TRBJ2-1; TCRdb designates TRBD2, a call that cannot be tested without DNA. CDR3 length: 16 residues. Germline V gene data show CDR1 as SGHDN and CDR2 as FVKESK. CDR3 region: CASSPQTSGRWNEQFF. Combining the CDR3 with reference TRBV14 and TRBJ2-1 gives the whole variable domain EAGVTQFPSHSVIEKGQTVTLRCDPISGHDNLYWYRRVMGKEIKFLLHFVKESKQDESGMPNNRFLAERTGGTYSTLKVQPAELEDSGVYFCASSPQTSGRWNEQFFGPGTRLTVL.

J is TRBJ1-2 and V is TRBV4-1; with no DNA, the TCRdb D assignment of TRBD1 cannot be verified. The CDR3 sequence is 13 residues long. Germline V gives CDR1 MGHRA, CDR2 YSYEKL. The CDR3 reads CASSQEGGVGYTF.

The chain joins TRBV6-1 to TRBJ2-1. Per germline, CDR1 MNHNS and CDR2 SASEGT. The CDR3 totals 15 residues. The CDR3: CASRKDRSSYNEQFF.

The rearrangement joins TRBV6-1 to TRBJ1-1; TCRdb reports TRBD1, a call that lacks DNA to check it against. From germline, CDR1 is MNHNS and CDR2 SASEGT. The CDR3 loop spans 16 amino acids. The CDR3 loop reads CASSHPTGGWNTEAFF.

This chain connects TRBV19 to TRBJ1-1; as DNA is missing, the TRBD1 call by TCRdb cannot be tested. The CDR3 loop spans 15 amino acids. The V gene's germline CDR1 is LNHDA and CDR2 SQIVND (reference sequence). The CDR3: CASSPTGTANTEAFF.

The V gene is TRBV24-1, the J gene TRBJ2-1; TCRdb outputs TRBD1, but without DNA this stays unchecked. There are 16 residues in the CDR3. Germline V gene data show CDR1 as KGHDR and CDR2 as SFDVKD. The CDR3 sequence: CATSDPNRGQINEQFF.

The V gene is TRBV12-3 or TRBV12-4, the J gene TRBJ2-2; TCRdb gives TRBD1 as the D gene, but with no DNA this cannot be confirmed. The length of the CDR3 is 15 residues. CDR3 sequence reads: CASSLTGGFTGELFF.

The CDR3 here is CASCSLFTNTEAFF. V gene TRBV7-2 combines with J gene TRBJ1-1. Germline V lookup: CDR1 SGHTA, CDR2 FQGNSA. This CDR3 contains 14 residues.

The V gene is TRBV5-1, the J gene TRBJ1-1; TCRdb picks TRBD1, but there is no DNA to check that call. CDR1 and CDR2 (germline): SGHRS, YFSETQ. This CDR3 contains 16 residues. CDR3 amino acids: CASSSRDAYMNTEAFF.